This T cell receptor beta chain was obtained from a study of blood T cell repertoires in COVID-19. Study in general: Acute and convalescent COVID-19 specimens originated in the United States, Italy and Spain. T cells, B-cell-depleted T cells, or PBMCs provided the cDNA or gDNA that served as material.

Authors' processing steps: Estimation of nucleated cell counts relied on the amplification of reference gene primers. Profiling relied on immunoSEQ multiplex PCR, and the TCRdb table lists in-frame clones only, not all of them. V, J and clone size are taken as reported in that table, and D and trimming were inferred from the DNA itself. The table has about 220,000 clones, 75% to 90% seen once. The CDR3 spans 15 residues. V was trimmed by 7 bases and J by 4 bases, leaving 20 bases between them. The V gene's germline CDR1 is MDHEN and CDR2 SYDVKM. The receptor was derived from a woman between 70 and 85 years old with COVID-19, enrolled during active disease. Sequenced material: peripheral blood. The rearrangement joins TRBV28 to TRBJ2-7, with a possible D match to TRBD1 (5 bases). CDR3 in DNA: TGTGCCAGCACCCTAACGACAGCCTTAGGGTACGAGCAGTACTTC. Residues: CASTLTTALGYEQYF. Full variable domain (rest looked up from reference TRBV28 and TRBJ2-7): DVKVTQSSRYLVKRTGEKVFLECVQDMDHENMFWYRQDPGLGLRLIYFSYDVKMKEKGDIPEGYSVSREKKERFSLILESASTNQTSMYLCASTLTTALGYEQYFGPGTRLTVT.